Following are 24 T cell receptor beta chains from one sample sequenced in a study of CD8+ T cells in alopecia areata (dated by TCRdb to the late 2010s). Library construction relied on the immunoSEQ multiplex PCR assay. To provide template for TCR sequencing, every sample had RNA extracted and reverse transcribed into cDNA. In TCRdb, the immuneACCESS table is reduced to in-frame sequences with V and J assigned. These tables do not hold every clone; where another copy was compared, an unresolved V gene accounts for under half, and the others remain unexplained. This sample is represented by 100,000 to 120,000 clones; 45% to 60% of them were singletons. The top ten clones comprise 20% to 30% of the sample. Specimen: NKG2D-low CD8+ T cells sorted from blood. Taken with the paper, the label for cell subset or site translates to: sorted CD8+ NKG2D-low blood T cells. The receptors derive from a human donor with alopecia areata.

This clone was observed a few times. The gene calls are TRBV7-9 and TRBJ2-1; D may be TRBD1 or TRBD2 (6 bases each). The V gene lost 4 bases and the J gene lost 8 bases, with 15 bases spanning the gap. Germline lookup yields CDR1 SEHNR and CDR2 FQNEAQ (reference sequence). The CDR3 has 14 residues. The CDR3 loop reads CASSSEGGSDEQFF. In nucleotides, the CDR3 is TGTGCCAGCAGCTCCGAGGGGGGTTCGGATGAGCAGTTCTTC.

The V call is TRBV27, the J call TRBJ2-1; no reliable D call. The length of the CDR3 is 13 residues. Between the trimmed V and J ends, which lost 3 bases and 9 bases, there was a span of 12 bases. Germline loops: CDR1 MNHEY, CDR2 SMNVEV (reference sequence). The CDR3 spells CASSFRSYVEQFF. The DNA for the CDR3 is TGTGCCAGCAGTTTCAGAAGTTATGTTGAGCAGTTCTTC.

The J gene is TRBJ2-2, the V gene TRBV30, with a tentative D call TRBD2 (6 bases). The germline V and J ends were trimmed by 3 bases and 2 bases, with 10 bases remaining between them. CDR1 and CDR2 from the germline V gene are GTSNPN and SVGIG (reference sequence). This CDR3 is 14 amino acids long. Here the CDR3 reads CAWRWRGNTGELFF. CDR3 nucleotide sequence: TGTGCCTGGAGGTGGAGGGGCAACACCGGGGAGCTGTTTTTT.

V is TRBV5-1 and J is TRBJ1-2, with D possibly matching TRBD1 (6 bases). V was trimmed by 4 bases and J by 5 bases, leaving 15 bases between them. The CDR3 is 14 residues long. Per the germline V gene, CDR1 is SGHRS and CDR2 is YFSETQ. The CDR3 nucleotides are TGCGCCAGCAGCGCCGAGGAAACAGGGTATGGCTACACCTTC. Translated: CASSAEETGYGYTF.

This clone occurred a few times. The chain uses TRBV7-9 and TRBJ2-3; a weak D match, TRBD1 (7 bases). The germline V gene encodes CDR1 SEHNR and CDR2 FQNEAQ (reference sequence). V lost 5 bases and J 4 bases, leaving 19 bases between the germline ends. This CDR3 is built from 16 residues. The CDR3 region is CASSPNGGRGADTQYF. CDR3 bases: TGTGCCAGCAGCCCGAATGGTGGCAGGGGGGCAGATACGCAGTATTTT.

This clone appeared a few times. CDR3 sequence (DNA): TGCGCCAGCAGCTCGTTTTCGACGGGAGGGCCAGCGTACGAGCAGTACTTC. This codes for CASSSFSTGGPAYEQYF. The chain links TRBV5-1 to TRBJ2-7; TRBD2 agrees at 8 bases. The CDR3 covers 17 residues. Germline V gene lookup returns CDR1 SGHRS and CDR2 YFSETQ. With V trimmed by 3 bases and J by 4 bases, 15 bases remained unmatched.

The J gene is TRBJ2-2, the V gene TRBV13; D gene uncertain. Trimming pared 5 bases from V and 7 bases from J, leaving 5 bases between. This CDR3 is 11 amino acids long. Germline V gene data show CDR1 as PRHDT and CDR2 as FYEKMQ (reference sequence). The CDR3 sequence is CASSVVGELFF. CDR3 sequence (DNA): TGTGCCAGCAGCGTAGTCGGGGAGCTGTTTTTT.

Regarding this clone: A much larger clone lies one base from this, so it may be a read error. The V gene is TRBV4-2, the J gene TRBJ2-4; TRBD2 aligns across 14 bases. CDR3 size: 18 residues. Per the germline V gene, CDR1 is LGHNA and CDR2 is YNFKEQ. J lost 4 bases, V lost 2 bases, and 7 bases had no gene match. CDR3 sequence reads: CASSQPGLAGEGKNIQYF. The CDR3 coding sequence is TGTGCCAGCAGCCAACCGGGACTAGCGGGAGAAGGGAAAAACATTCAGTACTTC.

In this sample, this clone turned up a few times. The J gene is TRBJ2-4, the V gene TRBV28, with 9 bases fitting TRBD1. The CDR3 runs 13 residues. The V gene's germline CDR1 is MDHEN and CDR2 SYDVKM. Trimming at V came to 7 bases and at J to 9 bases, leaving 7 bases not matched to a gene. The CDR3: CASIPGTGFIQYF. The CDR3 DNA reads as TGTGCCAGCATCCCTGGGACAGGGTTCATTCAGTACTTC.

The rearrangement links TRBV4-1 to TRBJ2-3; D ambiguous. Germline CDR1 MGHRA, CDR2 YSYEKL. The V end was cut by 1 base, the J end by 2 bases, with 10 bases between. The CDR3 has 15 amino acids. The CDR3 DNA reads TGCGCCAGCAGCCAAGGGGCGCAGCCCACAGATACGCAGTATTTT. Amino acid sequence: CASSQGAQPTDTQYF.

This chain connects TRBV10-3 to TRBJ2-7; 9 bases match TRBD1. With V trimmed by 4 bases and J by 5 bases, 6 bases remained unmatched. The CDR3 length is 14 residues. Germline V CDR1 and CDR2: ENHRY, SYGVKD. CDR3 sequence: CAISGGGQGNEQYF. The CDR3 nucleotides are TGTGCCATCAGTGGGGGGGGACAGGGCAACGAGCAGTACTTC.

The chain combines TRBV6-5 with TRBJ2-1; 8 bases match TRBD2. Germline values: CDR1 MNHEY, CDR2 SVGAGI. The CDR3 totals 15 residues. Unmatched junction bases numbered 7, after V lost 5 bases and J lost 4 bases. Here the CDR3 DNA reads TGTGCCAGCAGTCCCGACCGCGGGGGGTACAATGAGCAGTTCTTC. Protein: CASSPDRGGYNEQFF.

The chain has TRBV15 and TRBJ2-1; tentative D call: TRBD2 (6 bases). V lost 0 bases to trimming and J lost 3 bases, with 12 bases between them. There are 16 residues in the CDR3. The germline CDR1 and CDR2 sequences are LNHNV and YYDKDF (reference sequence). The CDR3 loop is CATSRERGGIYNEQFF. CDR3 DNA sequence: TGTGCCACCAGCAGAGAACGGGGCGGGATCTACAATGAGCAGTTCTTC.

Only a few counts were recorded for this clone. The genes are TRBV7-9 and TRBJ2-3, with D perhaps matching TRBD2 (5 bases). This CDR3 has 14 amino acids. Deletions cut 5 bases from V and 0 bases from J, with 9 bases between. The V gene's germline CDR1 is SEHNR and CDR2 FQNEAQ (reference sequence). This CDR3 is CASSKSGSTDTQYF. The CDR3 bases are TGTGCCAGCAGCAAGAGCGGTAGCACAGATACGCAGTATTTT.

The rearrangement uses TRBV13 and TRBJ2-5; TRBD2 might be the D (5 bases). Between the trimmed V and J ends, which lost 3 bases and 1 base, there was a span of 6 bases. The germline V gene encodes CDR1 PRHDT and CDR2 FYEKMQ (reference sequence). The CDR3 is made up of 13 amino acids. CDR3 region: CASSFGGQETQYF. In DNA, the CDR3 is TGTGCCAGCAGCTTCGGAGGCCAAGAGACCCAGTACTTC.

The chain uses TRBV30 and TRBJ1-2; D gene unclear. The CDR3 has 14 residues. V lost 5 bases, J lost 4 bases, and 17 bases lay in between. Germline V CDR1 and CDR2: GTSNPN, SVGIG (reference sequence). The CDR3 loop reads CAWLAFRKTYGYTF. CDR3 bases: TGTGCCTGGTTGGCGTTTAGAAAGACCTATGGCTACACCTTC.

CDR3 sequence reads: CASSLGVSEQYF. The CDR3, as DNA: TGTGCCAGCAGCTTAGGAGTTTCCGAGCAGTACTTC. The chain uses TRBV7-9 and TRBJ2-7; no clear D. V lost 1 base and J 6 bases, leaving 7 bases between the germline ends. Germline loops: CDR1 SEHNR, CDR2 FQNEAQ (reference sequence). The CDR3 sequence is 12 residues long.

A few counts support this clone. The rearrangement joins TRBV11-2 to TRBJ2-1; D is undetermined. The CDR3 has 12 amino acids. V was cut by 6 bases and J by 5 bases, with 8 bases left in between. Germline CDR1 and CDR2: SGHAT and FQNNGV. The DNA of the CDR3 is TGTGCCAGCAGGGCGGAGAACAATGAGCAGTTCTTC. Residues: CASRAENNEQFF.

V and J are TRBV5-4 and TRBJ2-7; D is uncertain. The V end lost 0 bases, the J end lost 2 bases, and 9 bases lay between the germline ends. The CDR3 loop spans 14 amino acids. CDR1 is SGHNT and CDR2 is YYREEE in the germline V gene (reference sequence). The CDR3 protein is CASSLGVATYEQYF. CDR3 nucleotide sequence: TGTGCCAGCAGCTTGGGGGTAGCCACCTACGAGCAGTACTTC.

V gene TRBV5-6 combines with J gene TRBJ2-7; 9 nucleotides align to TRBD1. From germline, CDR1 is SGHDT and CDR2 YYEEEE. The CDR3 length is 13 residues. Losses at the gene ends were 0 bases for V and 7 bases for J; bases not matched to a gene: 2. In DNA form, the CDR3 reads TGTGCCAGCAGCTTGGGGACAGGGGCAGAGCAGTACTTC. This codes for CASSLGTGAEQYF.

This rearrangement joins TRBV5-4 to TRBJ2-7; possibly TRBD1 for D (6 bases). Trimming left V 5 bases short and J 1 base short, with 7 bases between. The CDR3 extends over 12 amino acids. The V gene's germline CDR1 is SGHNT and CDR2 YYREEE (reference sequence). The CDR3 protein is CASSQGSYEQYF. Written as DNA, the CDR3 is TGTGCCAGCAGTCAGGGGTCCTACGAGCAGTACTTC.

The chain recombines TRBV27 with TRBJ2-3, with TRBD1 matching 8 bases. The V gene's germline CDR1 is MNHEY and CDR2 SMNVEV (reference sequence). There are 15 residues in the CDR3. V gave up 4 bases and J gave up 3 bases; unmatched junction bases: 6. CDR3 sequence (DNA): TGTGCCAGCAGTTCCACAGGGGGATCGACAGATACGCAGTATTTT. This gives the protein CASSSTGGSTDTQYF.

The chain has TRBV30 and TRBJ2-5; 8 nucleotides agree with TRBD1. J lost 2 bases, V lost 1 base, and 6 bases had no gene match. Per the germline V gene, CDR1 is GTSNPN and CDR2 is SVGIG (reference sequence). CDR3 length: 15 amino acids. The CDR3 DNA reads TGTGCCTGGAGTGGGTTACAGGGGGTACAAGAGACCCAGTACTTC. This gives the protein CAWSGLQGVQETQYF.

This clone was observed once. The chain carries TRBV27 and TRBJ1-4, with D tentatively TRBD1 (5 bases). V lost 3 bases, J lost 4 bases, and 12 bases lay in between. The CDR3 loop spans 15 amino acids. Germline V gene lookup returns CDR1 MNHEY and CDR2 SMNVEV (reference sequence). Written as DNA, the CDR3 is TGTGCCAGCAGTTTTACAGGAGCGCGTAATGAAAAACTGTTTTTT. It codes for CASSFTGARNEKLFF.